One and the same sample provided the 18 T cell receptor beta chains below, sequenced in a study of T-cell reconstitution after alpha-beta-depleted transplantation in children. Using unique molecular identifiers, the investigators prepared the TCRbeta library. MiXCR, run by TCRdb on the PCR reads, gives a single entry per CDR3 protein. The sample yields about 980,000 distinct CDR3 sequences, around 30% seen once. The sample here was PBMCs, mostly from graft donor cells, taken 360 days after TCRalphabeta/CD19-depleted stem cell transplant. The receptors originated from a boy under two years old who had a stem cell transplant for SCID, so the T cells may come from the graft donor.

This clonotype appeared a few times. This sequence joins TRBV5-1 and TRBJ2-5; D is possibly TRBD1 (6 bases). This CDR3 has 16 residues. CDR1 is SGHRS, CDR2 YFSETQ, per germline. V shed 1 base and J shed 2 bases, with 15 bases lying between them. The CDR3 sequence is CASSLFLRGSQETQYF. In DNA form, the CDR3 reads TGCGCCAGCAGCTTGTTCCTCAGGGGTAGTCAAGAGACCCAGTACTTC.

The rearrangement joins TRBV20-1 to TRBJ2-5, with 15 positions matching TRBD2. The CDR3 extends over 17 amino acids. Germline CDR1 reads DFQATT; CDR2 reads SNEGSKA (reference sequence). J lost 6 bases, V lost 3 bases, and 11 bases had no gene match. The CDR3 bases are TGCAGTGCTAGCCGGACTAGCGGGGGGGCCCTTCTGAAGACCCAGTACTTC. Translated, it gives CSASRTSGGALLKTQYF.

The chain uses TRBV15 and TRBJ1-1; possibly TRBD1 for D (6 bases). The V end lost 1 base, the J end lost 4 bases, and 13 bases lay between the germline ends. This CDR3 is 15 amino acids long. The germline CDR1 and CDR2 sequences are LNHNV and YYDKDF (reference sequence). For the CDR3, the DNA is TGTGCCACCAGCAGAGGTAGGGAACAGGGCACTGAAGCTTTCTTT. As protein: CATSRGREQGTEAFF. Full variable domain (rest looked up from reference TRBV15 and TRBJ1-1): DAMVIQNPRYQVTQFGKPVTLSCSQTLNHNVMYWYQQKSSQAPKLLFHYYDKDFNNEADTPDNFQSRRPNTSFCFLDIRSPGLGDTAMYLCATSRGREQGTEAFFGQGTRLTVV.

The V and J genes are TRBV12-3 or TRBV12-4 and TRBJ2-3; 8 bases match TRBD2. The CDR3 consists of 16 residues. The trim removed 6 bases at V and 1 base at J, leaving 9 bases unmatched. CDR3 sequence: CASRPRGAFGTDTQYF. The CDR3 DNA reads TGTGCCAGCAGGCCGCGGGGGGCCTTCGGCACAGATACGCAGTATTTT.

The chain uses TRBV7-3 and TRBJ2-2; perhaps TRBD1 as D (6 bases). Germline-derived CDR1 and CDR2 are SGHTA and FQGTGA. V lost 8 bases to trimming and J lost 1 base, with 11 bases between them. CDR3 length equals 14 residues. The chain's CDR3 is CASGQSLNTGELFF. In DNA form, the CDR3 reads TGTGCCAGCGGACAGTCCCTGAACACCGGGGAGCTGTTTTTT.

This clonotype has just a few counts. The V call is TRBV20-1, the J call TRBJ2-2, with 8 positions matching TRBD2. Germline CDR1 DFQATT, CDR2 SNEGSKA (reference sequence). The length of the CDR3 is 15 residues. V lost 4 bases and J lost 5; bases outside the gene matches: 9. CDR3 loop: CSATRTSRRTGELFF. DNA of the CDR3: TGCAGTGCTACCCGGACTAGCCGACGAACCGGGGAGCTGTTTTTT.

This clonotype was counted only a few times. This chain connects TRBV12-3 or TRBV12-4 to TRBJ2-3; D is ambiguous. The length of the CDR3 is 15 residues. The V gene lost 7 bases and the J gene lost 1 base, with 15 bases spanning the gap. The CDR3 protein is CASTLGWAGTDTQYF. CDR3 coding DNA: TGTGCCAGCACCCTAGGGTGGGCTGGCACAGATACGCAGTATTTT.

This clonotype has at least ten counts. The rearrangement uses TRBV6-2 or TRBV6-3 and TRBJ2-7; TRBD1 is a possible D gene (6 bases). The CDR3 is made up of 14 amino acids. The V and J ends lost 9 bases and 0 bases respectively, with 15 bases between them. Germline V gene sequence: CDR1 MNHEY, CDR2 SVGEGT. CDR3 coding DNA: TGTGCCAGTAAAAGACAGGAGAGCTCCTACGAGCAGTACTTC. This sequence encodes CASKRQESSYEQYF.

In this sample, this clonotype turned up a few times. The rearrangement joins TRBV5-4 to TRBJ1-2, with 8 positions matching TRBD1. Germline V CDR1 and CDR2: SGHNT, YYREEE (reference sequence). CDR3 size: 15 residues. Trimming at V came to 0 bases and at J to 7 bases, leaving 8 bases not matched to a gene. CDR3: CASSLEGPGGGGYTF. CDR3 nucleotide sequence: TGTGCCAGCAGCTTGGAAGGGCCAGGGGGCGGTGGCTACACCTTC.

This clonotype was seen a handful of times. The chain combines TRBV20-1 with TRBJ1-3; D is perhaps TRBD1 (6 bases). This CDR3 spans 14 amino acids. The germline gives CDR1 DFQATT, CDR2 SNEGSKA (reference sequence). Between the trimmed V and J ends, which lost 6 bases and 4 bases, there was a span of 16 bases. CDR3 nucleotide sequence: TGCAGTGCATCCGAGACAGGCGGGGGAAACACCATATATTTT. Translation: CSASETGGGNTIYF.

The chain has TRBV15 and TRBJ2-1, with D unresolved. V gave up 2 bases and J gave up 9 bases, with 8 bases separating them. The CDR3 has 12 amino acids. CDR1 is LNHNV and CDR2 is YYDKDF in the germline V gene (reference sequence). The CDR3 nucleotides read TGTGCCACCAGCAGATCCCGGGTTGAGCAGTTCTTC. Translating gives CATSRSRVEQFF.

This chain uses TRBV20-1 with TRBJ2-5; no clear D. Germline V CDR1 and CDR2: DFQATT, SNEGSKA (reference sequence). CDR3 length equals 16 residues. With 5 bases removed from V and 5 bases from J, the gap between germline ends came to 24 bases. The CDR3 DNA sequence: TGCAGTGCTTCCCAGTCGTTCACTGGGCCCGGGGAGACCCAGTACTTC. It codes for CSASQSFTGPGETQYF.

This clonotype occurred a few times. This chain links TRBV20-1 with TRBJ2-5; no reliable D call. The CDR3 runs 12 residues. Germline loops: CDR1 DFQATT, CDR2 SNEGSKA (reference sequence). The V end lost 5 bases, the J end lost 7 bases, and 14 bases lay between the germline ends. The CDR3 coding sequence is TGCAGTGCTGGCCCCTCAACGGGGACCCAGTACTTC. Amino acids: CSAGPSTGTQYF.

The chain uses TRBV6-1 and TRBJ2-2; 8 bases fit TRBD1. CDR1 MNHNS and CDR2 SASEGT come from the germline V gene. J gave up 4 bases and V 6 bases, and 7 bases lay outside the gene matches. The length of the CDR3 is 15 residues. CDR3 sequence (DNA): TGTGCCAGCAGGATCGCAGGGGGCTTCACCGGGGAGCTGTTTTTT. It translates to CASRIAGGFTGELFF.

This clonotype was seen a handful of times. This chain links TRBV2 with TRBJ2-2; no definite D call. CDR3 length: 13 residues. With 6 bases removed from V and 7 bases from J, the gap between germline ends came to 12 bases. Germline V gene data show CDR1 as SNHLY and CDR2 as FYNNEI. Here the CDR3 DNA reads TGTGCCAGCAGCCACTATTCTATCGGGGAGCTGTTTTTT. Its protein is CASSHYSIGELFF.

The J gene is TRBJ2-1, the V gene TRBV29-1, with TRBD2 matching 9 bases. After removal of 8 bases from V and 2 bases from J, the junction contained 7 bases not matched to a gene. Germline values: CDR1 SQVTM, CDR2 ANQGSEA. The CDR3 is 14 amino acids. The CDR3 nucleotides read TGCAGCCTCGTAGCGGGGGACACCTACAATGAGCAGTTCTTC. This encodes CSLVAGDTYNEQFF.

Only one count was recorded for this clonotype. J is TRBJ2-7 and V is TRBV13; TRBD1 matches at 8 bases. Germline V gene data show CDR1 as PRHDT and CDR2 as FYEKMQ (reference sequence). Trimming took 4 bases from V and 3 from J; bases not matched to a gene: 8. CDR3 size: 15 residues. The CDR3 DNA reads as TGTGCCAGCAGCTCATCAGGGGGCTACGGCTACGAGCAGTACTTC. Translated, it gives CASSSSGGYGYEQYF.

The rearrangement joins TRBV6-5 to TRBJ1-4; D unresolved. There are 13 residues in the CDR3. Trimming stripped 5 bases from V and 8 bases from J, with 12 bases between. Germline values: CDR1 MNHEY, CDR2 SVGAGI. The CDR3 protein is CASSRTVEEKLFF. The CDR3 nucleotides read TGTGCCAGCAGTAGGACGGTGGAGGAAAAACTGTTTTTT.